This T cell receptor beta chain was recovered during a study of cytomegalovirus exposure and HLA in healthy donors. Overall study findings and caveats: A later analysis showed TCR association rates differing by HLA locus, peaking at DRB1 and lowest at HLA-C. Sequencing likely produced, as an artifact, a cluster of highly shared sequence variants. Indistinguishable V segments such as TRBV6-2 and TRBV6-3 were excluded.

Primers included in the PCR were 60 Vbeta and 13 Jbeta primers. TCRdb's table, derived via immunoSEQ multiplex PCR, lists solely in-frame clones and lacks some. The sample carries approximately 76,000 clones, 73% recorded once. V shed 0 bases, J shed 7 bases, and the junction held 9 bases outside the gene matches. Germline V gives CDR1 SGDLS, CDR2 YYNGEE. This CDR3 is 16 amino acids long. Comments on this clone: No antigen is known for it.

The chain combines TRBV9 with TRBJ1-4, with TRBD1 matching 7 bases. The clonotype comes from a middle-aged woman in good health and CMV-seropositive. The specimen was PBMCs. As DNA, the CDR3 is TGTGCCAGCAGCGTAGGGGGCGGGACAGCAGGTGAAAAACTGTTTTTT. Translating gives CASSVGGGTAGEKLFF. The complete variable domain, with remaining parts taken from reference TRBV9 and TRBJ1-4, reads DSGVTQTPKHLITATGQRVTLRCSPRSGDLSVYWYQQSLDQGLQFLIQYYNGEERAKGNILERFSAQQFPDLHSELNLSSLELGDSALYFCASSVGGGTAGEKLFFGSGTQLSVL.